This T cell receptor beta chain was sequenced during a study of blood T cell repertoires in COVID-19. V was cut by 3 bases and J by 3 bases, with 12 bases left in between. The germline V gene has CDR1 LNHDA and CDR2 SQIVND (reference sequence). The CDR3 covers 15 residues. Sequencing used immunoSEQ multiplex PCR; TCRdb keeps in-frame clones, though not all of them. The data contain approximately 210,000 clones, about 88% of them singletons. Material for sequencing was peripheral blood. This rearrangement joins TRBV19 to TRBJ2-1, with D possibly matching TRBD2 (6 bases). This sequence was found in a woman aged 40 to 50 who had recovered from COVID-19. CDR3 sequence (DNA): TGTGCCAGTAGTATCGGGGACTGGGTCTACAATGAGCAGTTCTTC. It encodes CASSIGDWVYNEQFF.